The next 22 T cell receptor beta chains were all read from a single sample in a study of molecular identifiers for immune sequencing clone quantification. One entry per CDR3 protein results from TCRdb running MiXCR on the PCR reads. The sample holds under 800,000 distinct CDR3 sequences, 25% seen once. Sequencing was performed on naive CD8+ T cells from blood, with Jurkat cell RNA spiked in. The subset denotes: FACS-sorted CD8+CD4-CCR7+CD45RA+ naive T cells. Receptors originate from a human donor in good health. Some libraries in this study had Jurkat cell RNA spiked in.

This CDR3 is CSAKGQESYEQYF. CDR3 nucleotides: TGCAGTGCTAAGGGACAGGAATCCTACGAGCAGTACTTC. V and J are TRBV20-1 and TRBJ2-7; 8 bases are a match to TRBD1. V lost 4 bases, J lost 1 base, and 3 bases stayed unmatched. The CDR3 length is 13 residues. Looked up from germline, CDR1 is DFQATT and CDR2 is SNEGSKA (reference sequence).

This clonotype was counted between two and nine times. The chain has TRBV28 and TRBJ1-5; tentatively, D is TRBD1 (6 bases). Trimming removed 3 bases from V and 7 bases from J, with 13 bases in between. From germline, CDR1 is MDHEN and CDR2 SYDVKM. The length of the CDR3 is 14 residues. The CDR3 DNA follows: TGTGCCAGCAGTTTTCGGGGGCGCCTACAGCCCCAGCATTTT. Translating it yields CASSFRGRLQPQHF.

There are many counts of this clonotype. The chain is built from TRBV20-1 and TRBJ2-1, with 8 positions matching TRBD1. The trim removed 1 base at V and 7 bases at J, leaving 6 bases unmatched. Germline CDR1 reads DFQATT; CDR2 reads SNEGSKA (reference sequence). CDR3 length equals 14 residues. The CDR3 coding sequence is TGCAGTGCTAGAGTGGTTGACAGGGGAAATGAGCAGTTCTTC. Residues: CSARVVDRGNEQFF.

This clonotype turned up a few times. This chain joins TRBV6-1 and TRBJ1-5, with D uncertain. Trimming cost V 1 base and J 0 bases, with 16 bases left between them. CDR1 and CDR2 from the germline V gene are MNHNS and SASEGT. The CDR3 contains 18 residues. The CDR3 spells CASSEGGARALSNQPQHF. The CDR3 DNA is TGTGCCAGCAGTGAAGGGGGAGCGAGGGCCCTTAGCAATCAGCCCCAGCATTTT.

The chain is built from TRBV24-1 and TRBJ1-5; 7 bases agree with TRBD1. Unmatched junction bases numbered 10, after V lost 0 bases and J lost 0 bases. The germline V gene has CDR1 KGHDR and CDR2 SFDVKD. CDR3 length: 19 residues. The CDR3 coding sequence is TGTGCCACCAGTGATTTGAGGGGGGACAGAAATTATAGCAATCAGCCCCAGCATTTT. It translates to CATSDLRGDRNYSNQPQHF.

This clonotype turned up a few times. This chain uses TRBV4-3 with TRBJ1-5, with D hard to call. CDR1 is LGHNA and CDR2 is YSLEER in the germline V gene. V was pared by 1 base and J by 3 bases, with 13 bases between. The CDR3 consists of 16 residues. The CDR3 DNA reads TGCGCCAGCAGCCAAGCGTTAGACTGGTTCAATCAGCCCCAGCATTTT. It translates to CASSQALDWFNQPQHF.

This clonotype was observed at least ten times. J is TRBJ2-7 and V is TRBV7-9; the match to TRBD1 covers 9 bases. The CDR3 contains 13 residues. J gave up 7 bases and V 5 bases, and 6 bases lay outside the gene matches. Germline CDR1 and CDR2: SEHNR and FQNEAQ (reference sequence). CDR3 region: CASSKGTGIEQYF. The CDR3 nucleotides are TGTGCCAGCAGCAAGGGGACAGGGATTGAGCAGTACTTC.

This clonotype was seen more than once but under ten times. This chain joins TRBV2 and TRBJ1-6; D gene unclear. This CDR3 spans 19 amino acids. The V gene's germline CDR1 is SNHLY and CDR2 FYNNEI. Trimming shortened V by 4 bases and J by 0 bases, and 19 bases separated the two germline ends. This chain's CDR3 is CASSGYSRETRSYNSPLHF. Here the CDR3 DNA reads TGTGCCAGCAGTGGATACAGCCGCGAGACCCGCTCCTATAATTCACCCCTCCACTTT. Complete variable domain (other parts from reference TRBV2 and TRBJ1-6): EPEVTQTPSHQVTQMGQEVILRCVPISNHLYFYWYRQILGQKVEFLVSFYNNEISEKSEIFDDQFSVERPDGSNFTLKIRSTKLEDSAMYFCASSGYSRETRSYNSPLHFGNGTRLTVT.

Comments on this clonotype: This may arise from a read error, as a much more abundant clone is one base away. CDR3 in DNA: TGTGCCAACAGCCAGTTCACAGGGGCCCTGGGCACTGAAGCTTTCTTT. Residues: CANSQFTGALGTEAFF. The gene calls are TRBV14 and TRBJ1-1, with TRBD1 identical over 7 bases. This CDR3 has 16 residues. CDR1 and CDR2 (germline): SGHDN, FVKESK.

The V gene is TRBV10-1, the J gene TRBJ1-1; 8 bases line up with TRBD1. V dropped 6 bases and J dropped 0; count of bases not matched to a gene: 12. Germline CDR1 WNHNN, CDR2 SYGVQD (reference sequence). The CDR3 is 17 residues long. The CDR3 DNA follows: TGCGCCAGCAGGAGGGACAGGTGGGAGGGCATGAACACTGAAGCTTTCTTT. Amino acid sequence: CASRRDRWEGMNTEAFF.

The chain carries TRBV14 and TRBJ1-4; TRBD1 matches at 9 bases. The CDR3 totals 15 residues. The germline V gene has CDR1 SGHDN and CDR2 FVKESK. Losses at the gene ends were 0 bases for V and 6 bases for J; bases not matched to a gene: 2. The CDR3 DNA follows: TGTGCCAGCAGCCAAGACGGGACAGGGTATGAAAAACTGTTTTTT. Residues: CASSQDGTGYEKLFF.

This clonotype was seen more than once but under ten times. CDR3 coding DNA: TGCGCCAGCAGCTTCGTGTCTGTCAACGGGGAGCTGTTTTTT. Amino acids: CASSFVSVNGELFF. The chain links TRBV5-1 to TRBJ2-2; D not certain. CDR3 length equals 14 residues. Per germline, CDR1 SGHRS and CDR2 YFSETQ. V was trimmed by 2 bases and J by 7 bases, leaving 12 bases between them. The full variable domain, completed using reference TRBV5-1 and TRBJ2-2, is KAGVTQTPRYLIKTRGQQVTLSCSPISGHRSVSWYQQTPGQGLQFLFEYFSETQRNKGNFPGRFSGRQFSNSRSEMNVSTLELGDSALYLCASSFVSVNGELFFGEGSRLTVL.

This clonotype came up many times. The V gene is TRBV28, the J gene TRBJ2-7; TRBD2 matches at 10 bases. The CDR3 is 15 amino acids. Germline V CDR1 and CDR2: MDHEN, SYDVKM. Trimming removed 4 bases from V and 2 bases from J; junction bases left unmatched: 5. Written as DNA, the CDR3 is TGTGCCAGCAGTTCCGCGACTAGCGGGCCCTACGAGCAGTACTTC. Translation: CASSSATSGPYEQYF.

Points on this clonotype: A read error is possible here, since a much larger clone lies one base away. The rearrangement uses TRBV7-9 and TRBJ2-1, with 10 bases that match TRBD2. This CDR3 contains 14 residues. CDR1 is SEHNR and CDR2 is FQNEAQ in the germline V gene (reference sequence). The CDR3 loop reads CAGSLGAGGHEQFF. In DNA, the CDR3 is TGTGCCGGCAGCTTGGGAGCGGGGGGGCATGAGCAGTTCTTC. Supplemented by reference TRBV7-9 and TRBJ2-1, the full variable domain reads DTGVSQNPRHKITKRGQNVTFRCDPISEHNRLYWYRQTLGQGPEFLTYFQNEAQLEKSRLLSDRFSAERPKGSFSTLEIQRTEQGDSAMYLCAGSLGAGGHEQFFGPGTRLTVL.

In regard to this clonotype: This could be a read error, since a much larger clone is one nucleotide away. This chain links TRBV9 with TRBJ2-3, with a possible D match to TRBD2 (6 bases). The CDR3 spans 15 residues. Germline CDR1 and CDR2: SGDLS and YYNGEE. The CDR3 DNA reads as TGTGCCAGCAGCGTACACGGGGGAGGCACAGATACGCAGTGTTTT. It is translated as CASSVHGGGTDTQCF.

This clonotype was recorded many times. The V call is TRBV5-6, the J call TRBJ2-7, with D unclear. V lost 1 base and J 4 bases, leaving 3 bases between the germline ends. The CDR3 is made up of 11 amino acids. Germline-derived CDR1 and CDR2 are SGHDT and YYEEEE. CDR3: CASSLMYEQYF. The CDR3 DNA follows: TGTGCCAGCAGCTTGATGTACGAGCAGTACTTC. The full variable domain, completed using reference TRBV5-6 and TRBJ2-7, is DAGVTQSPTHLIKTRGQQVTLRCSPKSGHDTVSWYQQALGQGPQFIFQYYEEEERQRGNFPDRFSGHQFPNYSSELNVNALLLGDSALYLCASSLMYEQYFGPGTRLTVT.

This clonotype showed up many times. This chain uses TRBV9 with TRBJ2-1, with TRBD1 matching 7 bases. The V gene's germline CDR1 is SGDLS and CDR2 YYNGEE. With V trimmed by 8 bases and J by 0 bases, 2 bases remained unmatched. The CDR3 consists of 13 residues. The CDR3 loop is CASGTDSYNEQFF. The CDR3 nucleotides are TGTGCCAGTGGGACAGACTCCTACAATGAGCAGTTCTTC. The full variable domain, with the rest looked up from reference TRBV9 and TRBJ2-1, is DSGVTQTPKHLITATGQRVTLRCSPRSGDLSVYWYQQSLDQGLQFLIQYYNGEERAKGNILERFSAQQFPDLHSELNLSSLELGDSALYFCASGTDSYNEQFFGPGTRLTVL.

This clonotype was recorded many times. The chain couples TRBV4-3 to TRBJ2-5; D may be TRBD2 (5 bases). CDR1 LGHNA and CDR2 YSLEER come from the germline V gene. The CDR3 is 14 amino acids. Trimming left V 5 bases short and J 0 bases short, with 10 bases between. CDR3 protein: CASSSLADQETQYF. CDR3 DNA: TGCGCCAGCAGCTCCCTAGCAGACCAAGAGACCCAGTACTTC.

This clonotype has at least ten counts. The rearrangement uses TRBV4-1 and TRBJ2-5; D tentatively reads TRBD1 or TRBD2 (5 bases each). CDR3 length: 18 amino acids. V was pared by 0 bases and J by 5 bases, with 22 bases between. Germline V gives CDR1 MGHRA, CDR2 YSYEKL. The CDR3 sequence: CASSQDKFSGTSGETQYF. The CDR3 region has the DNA TGCGCCAGCAGCCAAGACAAATTTTCCGGGACGTCGGGGGAGACCCAGTACTTC.

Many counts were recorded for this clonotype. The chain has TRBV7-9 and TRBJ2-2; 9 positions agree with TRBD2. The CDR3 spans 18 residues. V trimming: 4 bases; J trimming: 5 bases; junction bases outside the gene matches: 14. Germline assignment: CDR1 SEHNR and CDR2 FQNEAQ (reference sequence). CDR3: CASSSTLGGRALTGELFF. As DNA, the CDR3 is TGTGCCAGCAGCTCCACCCTCGGCGGGAGGGCCCTGACCGGGGAGCTGTTTTTT.

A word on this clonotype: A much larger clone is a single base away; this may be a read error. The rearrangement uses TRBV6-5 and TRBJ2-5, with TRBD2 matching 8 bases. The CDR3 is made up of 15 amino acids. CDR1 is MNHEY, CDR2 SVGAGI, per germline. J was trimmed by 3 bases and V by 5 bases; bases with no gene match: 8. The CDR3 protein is CASSATTSGKETQYF. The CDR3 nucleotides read TGTGCCAGCAGTGCTACAACTAGCGGCAAAGAGACCCAGTACTTC.

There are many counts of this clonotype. CDR3 amino acids: CASSLETGTGSEKLFF. The DNA of the CDR3 is TGTGCCAGCAGCTTAGAAACCGGGACAGGGAGCGAAAAACTGTTTTTT. The V call is TRBV7-2, the J call TRBJ1-4; TRBD1 agrees at 9 bases. Germline V gene sequence: CDR1 SGHTA, CDR2 FQGNSA. This CDR3 has 16 amino acids. Losses at the gene ends were 1 base for V and 8 bases for J; bases not matched to a gene: 8.